Listed below are T cell receptor beta chains from one sample, sequenced in a study of cytomegalovirus exposure and HLA in healthy donors. The data were produced by immunoSEQ multiplex PCR, yet TCRdb's version contains in-frame clones alone and is incomplete. Recorded for this sample: roughly 45,000 clones. The sequencing sample was made of PBMCs. The receptors derive from a woman in her 30s in good health and CMV-seronegative. The CDR3 runs from the conserved cysteine through the conserved F or W. D genes are given only for firm matches.

>NA|TRBV5-1|TRBJ2-3
CASSLGPSPSTDTQYF
TGCGCCAGCAGCTTGGGTCCTAGCCCCAGCACAGATACGCAGTATTTT
>NA|TRBV19|TRBJ1-5
CASSFLNQPQHF
TGTGCCAGTAGTTTCCTAAATCAGCCCCAGCATTTT
>NA|TRBV7-8|TRBJ1-5
CASSLLRLRQPQHF
TGTGCCAGCAGCTTACTTCGTCTTCGTCAGCCCCAGCATTTT
>TRBD1|TRBV7-9|TRBJ1-5
CASSSGQGSNQPQHF
TGTGCCAGCAGCTCGGGACAGGGAAGCAATCAGCCCCAGCATTTT
>TRBD2|TRBV30|TRBJ2-1
CAWSTFLTSGSNEQFF
TGTGCCTGGAGTACCTTCTTGACTAGCGGTAGCAATGAGCAGTTCTTC
>NA|TRBV19|TRBJ1-3
CASTLDSTSGNTIYF
TGTGCCAGTACCCTGGACAGCACTTCTGGAAACACCATATATTTT
>NA|TRBV6-1|TRBJ1-4
CASTREGKLFF
TGTGCCAGCACCAGGGAGGGAAAACTGTTTTTT
>TRBD1|TRBV18|TRBJ2-1
CASSPFTLGTGGGNEQFF
TGTGCCAGCTCACCATTCACGCTCGGGACAGGGGGCGGAAATGAGCAGTTCTTC
>NA|TRBV6-5|TRBJ2-7
CASSSRGTYEQYF
TGTGCCAGCTCATCCAGGGGCACCTACGAGCAGTACTTC
>TRBD1|TRBV7-2|TRBJ2-5
CASSLAGTVKETQYF
TGTGCCAGCAGCTTAGCCGGGACAGTTAAAGAGACCCAGTACTTC
>NA|TRBV30|TRBJ1-1
CAWSVGSDWAEAFF
TGTGCCTGGAGTGTAGGCAGTGACTGGGCTGAAGCTTTCTTT
>NA|TRBV19|TRBJ1-1
CASRVGALNTEAFF
TGTGCCAGTAGAGTAGGGGCTCTGAACACTGAAGCTTTCTTT
>NA|TRBV11-3|TRBJ2-3
CASSFDRTDTQYF
TGTGCCAGCAGCTTCGACAGAACAGATACGCAGTATTTT
>NA|TRBV30|TRBJ2-5
CAWSPGTGLGETQYF
TGTGCCTGGAGTCCGGGTACAGGGCTAGGCGAGACCCAGTACTTC
>TRBD1|TRBV28|TRBJ1-2
CASSWTGGDYGYTF
TGTGCCAGCAGCTGGACAGGGGGCGACTATGGCTACACCTTC
>TRBD1|TRBV5-1|TRBJ1-1
CASSRDRANTEAFF
TGCGCCAGCAGCCGGGACAGGGCTAACACTGAAGCTTTCTTT
>NA|TRBV7-8|TRBJ1-5
CASSLVEGSQPQHF
TGTGCCAGCAGCTTAGTCGAAGGGAGTCAGCCCCAGCATTTT
>TRBD2|TRBV6-6|TRBJ2-7
CASSYRTSDPYEQYF
TGTGCCAGCAGTTACAGGACTAGCGACCCTTACGAGCAGTACTTC
>NA|TRBV29-1|TRBJ2-7
CSVRGSYEQYF
TGCAGCGTGCGAGGCTCCTACGAGCAGTACTTC
>TRBD2|TRBV28|TRBJ2-1
CASSGMSGRAPYNEQFF
TGTGCCAGCAGTGGGATGAGCGGGAGGGCTCCCTACAATGAGCAGTTCTTC
>NA|TRBV18|TRBJ2-5
CASSPQGQVSGETQYF
TGTGCCAGCTCACCACAAGGTCAGGTCAGTGGAGAGACCCAGTACTTC
>TRBD2|TRBV9|TRBJ2-7
CASSPTGAGGTYEQYF
TGTGCCAGCAGCCCAACTGGGGCGGGAGGTACCTACGAGCAGTACTTC
>NA|TRBV7-8|TRBJ2-7
CASIFGEWENYEQYF
TGTGCCAGCATCTTCGGGGAATGGGAGAACTACGAGCAGTACTTC
>TRBD1|TRBV7-9|TRBJ1-1
CASSLGQGERTEAFF
TGTGCCAGCAGCTTAGGACAGGGGGAAAGGACTGAAGCTTTCTTT
>NA|TRBV29-1|TRBJ1-5
CSVVVPGQPQHF
TGCAGCGTTGTGGTTCCCGGTCAGCCCCAGCATTTT
>TRBD2|TRBV6-4|TRBJ2-3
CASSSGKAGWNTQYF
TGTGCCAGCAGTAGCGGGAAGGCGGGATGGAATACGCAGTATTTT
>TRBD1|TRBV18|TRBJ2-7
CASSLEGASYEQYF
TGTGCCAGCTCACTAGAGGGGGCCTCCTACGAGCAGTACTTC
>NA|TRBV15|TRBJ2-1
CATSRLGVGPTFDNEQFF
TGTGCCACCAGCAGACTGGGTGTGGGCCCCACCTTCGACAATGAGCAGTTCTTC
>TRBD2|TRBV7-9|TRBJ2-1
CASSPLAGLYNEQFF
TGTGCCAGCAGTCCTTTAGCGGGATTGTACAATGAGCAGTTCTTC
>NA|TRBV7-2|TRBJ2-2
CASSLAEGGMRELFF
TGTGCCAGCAGCTTAGCGGAGGGGGGGATGCGGGAGCTGTTTTTT
>NA|TRBV11-3|TRBJ1-1
CASSPRDWGTEAFF
TGTGCCAGCAGCCCTCGGGACTGGGGGACTGAAGCTTTCTTT
>NA|TRBV7-8|TRBJ2-1
CASSRGSGYVSSYNEQFF
TGTGCCAGCAGCCGAGGGAGCGGATATGTTAGCTCCTACAATGAGCAGTTCTTC
>NA|TRBV30|TRBJ1-4
CAWGTWGRSNEKLFF
TGTGCCTGGGGCACATGGGGGCGTTCTAATGAAAAACTGTTTTTT
>TRBD2|TRBV29-1|TRBJ2-1
CSVEGLAGFNEQFF
TGCAGCGTTGAAGGTCTAGCGGGATTTAATGAGCAGTTCTTC